Given below is one TCR beta chain in context. Antigen unknown. TCRdb itself ran the reads through MiXCR, one entry per CDR3 protein. The sample lists 750,000 to 950,000 distinct CDR3 sequences, roughly 29% occurring once. This record comes from a study of T cell repertoires in cytomegalovirus infection. Study-wide background: Recently identified HLA-C-restricted and well-studied HLA-B-restricted CMV epitopes were used. Both CMV infection and a matching HLA type were indicated by public TCR beta signatures.

The sample here was cultured CD8+ T cells from PBMCs, taken from culture after CMV antigen stimulation. The source of this sequence is a human donor in good health (CMV status not recorded). Some clones in this sample may be carry-over from other donors' samples.

The DNA for the CDR3 is TGTGCCAGTAGTTTGGGACACTACCAAGAGACCCAGTACTTC. It encodes CASSLGHYQETQYF. This sequence joins TRBV19 and TRBJ2-5, with D possibly TRBD1 on 6 matching bases. There are 14 residues in the CDR3. V was pared by 5 bases and J by 0 bases, with 10 bases between. Germline V gene data show CDR1 as LNHDA and CDR2 as SQIVND (reference sequence).